The 9 T cell receptor beta chains in this list originate from one sample, sequenced in a study of T cell responses to AZD1222 COVID-19 vaccine. Sequencing used immunoSEQ multiplex PCR; TCRdb keeps in-frame clones, though not all of them. The repertoire holds some 120,000 clones, roughly 88% seen once, with roughly 3.9% in the top ten. Here the sequenced sample was peripheral blood, taken on day 0 of MenACWY control vaccination. These receptors were obtained from an adult in good health.

The J gene is TRBJ1-5, the V gene TRBV2; weak D call: TRBD1 (5 bases). V was pared by 6 bases and J by 3 bases, with 15 bases between. Germline CDR1 and CDR2: SNHLY and FYNNEI. CDR3 length: 15 amino acids. CDR3 sequence reads: CASRLDRQTNQPQHF. The CDR3 DNA reads TGTGCCAGCAGACTCGACCGACAGACCAATCAGCCCCAGCATTTT.

The chain uses TRBV14 and TRBJ1-1; unclear D gene. This CDR3 is 14 amino acids long. The germline V and J ends were trimmed by 0 bases and 4 bases, with 9 bases remaining between them. CDR1 SGHDN and CDR2 FVKESK come from the germline V gene. The CDR3 spells CASSQDSGVTEAFF. DNA for the CDR3: TGTGCCAGCAGCCAAGATAGCGGGGTCACTGAAGCTTTCTTT. The full variable domain, with the rest looked up from reference TRBV14 and TRBJ1-1, is EAGVTQFPSHSVIEKGQTVTLRCDPISGHDNLYWYRRVMGKEIKFLLHFVKESKQDESGMPNNRFLAERTGGTYSTLKVQPAELEDSGVYFCASSQDSGVTEAFFGQGTRLTVV.

This clone appeared a few times. The chain uses TRBV18 and TRBJ1-5, with 7 bases aligning to TRBD1. The germline V gene encodes CDR1 KGHSH and CDR2 LQKENI. The CDR3 runs to 15 residues. V was clipped by 3 bases and J by 0 bases; unmatched bases: 2. This CDR3 reads CASSPRGASNQPQHF. CDR3 nucleotide sequence: TGTGCCAGCTCACCCAGGGGGGCTAGCAATCAGCCCCAGCATTTT.

The chain is built from TRBV7-8 and TRBJ1-1; D is possibly TRBD1 (5 bases). Germline lookup yields CDR1 SGHVS and CDR2 FQNEAQ. V was trimmed by 4 bases and J by 1 base, leaving 10 bases between them. The CDR3 covers 14 residues. CDR3 nucleotides: TGTGCCAGCAGCTCCCGGGGACCGAACACTGAAGCTTTCTTT. Translated, it gives CASSSRGPNTEAFF.

The chain recombines TRBV6-5 with TRBJ2-3; TRBD1 aligns across 9 bases. Trimming at V came to 2 bases and at J to 5 bases, leaving 2 bases not matched to a gene. Germline V gives CDR1 MNHEY, CDR2 SVGAGI. This CDR3 contains 14 residues. CDR3 in DNA: TGTGCCAGCAGTTACGGGACAGGGAAAGATACGCAGTATTTT. This codes for CASSYGTGKDTQYF.

This clone has only one observation. This sequence joins TRBV7-9 and TRBJ1-2; TRBD1 is a possible D gene (5 bases). CDR1 SEHNR and CDR2 FQNEAQ come from the germline V gene (reference sequence). V shed 2 bases and J shed 6 bases, with 10 bases lying between them. This CDR3 region has 13 residues. The CDR3 DNA is TGTGCCAGCAGCTTATTGGCAGGGCATGGCTACACCTTC. Translated: CASSLLAGHGYTF.

V is TRBV6-5 and J is TRBJ2-2; perhaps TRBD1 as D (6 bases). This CDR3 is built from 16 residues. V gave up 2 bases and J gave up 4 bases, with 14 bases separating them. Per germline, CDR1 MNHEY and CDR2 SVGAGI. CDR3 DNA: TGTGCCAGCAGTTACACTACCGGGACACTCACCGGGGAGCTGTTTTTT. Amino acids: CASSYTTGTLTGELFF.

This chain connects TRBV7-2 to TRBJ2-1; D unclear. Germline V lookup: CDR1 SGHTA, CDR2 FQGNSA. CDR3 size: 15 residues. With 5 bases removed from V and 5 bases from J, the gap between germline ends came to 16 bases. For the CDR3, the DNA is TGTGCCAGCAGCGTCGATAAGGGATTCCACAATGAGCAGTTCTTC. It translates to CASSVDKGFHNEQFF.

This chain uses TRBV23-1 with TRBJ1-3; no definite D call. TRBV23-1 qualifies as an ORF whose function is uncertain. The V and J ends lost 0 bases and 0 bases respectively, with 9 bases between them. The CDR3 covers 16 residues. CDR3 region: CASSQSARPSGNTIYF. The CDR3 nucleotides are TGCGCCAGCAGTCAATCGGCCCGGCCCTCTGGAAACACCATATATTTT.